This TCR beta chain was captured in a study of cytomegalovirus exposure and HLA in healthy donors. Trimming removed 4 bases at V and 4 bases at J, with 11 bases between. CDR1 SGHKS and CDR2 YYEKEE come from the germline V gene (reference sequence). The CDR3 contains 13 residues. Both 60 Vbeta primers and 13 Jbeta primers went into the PCR. Generated by immunoSEQ multiplex PCR, the TCRdb table keeps only in-frame clones and is missing some. Here the sample spans about 100,000 clones, roughly 80% being singletons. Only a few counts were recorded for this clone. The rearrangement uses TRBV5-5 and TRBJ1-1, with D perhaps matching TRBD1 (6 bases). Sequences were obtained from PBMCs. The sequence derives from a man between 40 and 49 years old in good health and CMV-seronegative. In DNA form, the CDR3 reads TGTGCCAGCAGCCTTCAGGGGTTCACTGAAGCTTTCTTT. Residues: CASSLQGFTEAFF.